Listed below are T cell receptor beta chains from one sample, sequenced in a study of T-cell reconstitution after alpha-beta-depleted transplantation in children. TCRdb reanalysed the PCR reads using MiXCR and keeps one entry per CDR3 protein. The sample consists of 580,000 or so distinct CDR3 sequences, more than 20% of them appearing once. The material was PBMCs, mostly from graft donor cells, obtained 360 days after TCRalphabeta/CD19-depleted stem cell transplant. These TCRs come from a boy in the first two years of life who had a stem cell transplant for acute myeloid leukemia, so the T cells may come from the graft donor. CDR3s include the opening cysteine and the closing phenylalanine or tryptophan. D genes are given only for firm matches. Clone size, where shown, is once, few, many, or a class for clones that have expanded.

clone_size | d_call | j_call | v_call | cdr3_aa | cdr3_nt
NA | TRBD1 | TRBJ2-2 | TRBV15 | CATSRDLGTGNTGELFF | TGTGCCACCAGCAGAGATCTTGGGACAGGGAACACCGGGGAGCTGTTTTTT
NA | NA | TRBJ2-6 | TRBV18 | CASSPPGPRANVLTF | TGTGCCAGCTCACCACCGGGACCTAGGGCCAACGTCCTGACTTTC
NA | NA | TRBJ2-5 | TRBV6-1 | CASSETFPGPQGRGTQYF | TGTGCCAGCAGTGAAACCTTTCCGGGACCACAGGGGCGGGGGACCCAGTACTTC
few | NA | TRBJ2-5 | TRBV6-2/TRBV6-3 | CASSYDRIQYF | TGTGCCAGCAGTTACGATAGGATCCAGTACTTC
few | TRBD1 | TRBJ1-2 | TRBV12-3/TRBV12-4 | CASSFPSRTGGRDGYTF | TGTGCCAGCAGTTTCCCGTCGCGGACAGGGGGAAGAGATGGCTACACCTTC
many | NA | TRBJ2-7 | TRBV20-1 | CSARLSGARYEQYF | TGCAGTGCTAGATTGTCGGGGGCCAGGTACGAGCAGTACTTC
NA | NA | TRBJ1-1 | TRBV15 | CATSRDSGQYTEAFF | TGTGCCACCAGCAGAGATTCCGGGCAATACACTGAAGCTTTCTTT
few | NA | TRBJ1-5 | TRBV27 | CASSRTRSNQPQHF | TGTGCCAGCAGTAGGACCCGTTCCAATCAGCCCCAGCATTTT
few | NA | TRBJ1-2 | TRBV6-1 | CASSPTGPGIYGYTF | TGTGCCAGCAGTCCCACCGGGCCAGGGATCTATGGCTACACCTTC
few | TRBD2 | TRBJ2-1 | TRBV20-1 | CSAFLTGGGNEQFF | TGCAGTGCTTTCCTTACGGGCGGGGGGAATGAGCAGTTCTTC
NA | NA | TRBJ2-1 | TRBV5-1 | CASSLEGGASYNEQFF | TGCGCCAGCAGCTTGGAGGGGGGGGCGTCCTACAATGAGCAGTTCTTC
many | NA | TRBJ2-7 | TRBV6-5 | CASSYSVELWEQYF | TGTGCCAGCAGTTACTCCGTGGAACTCTGGGAGCAGTACTTC
NA | NA | TRBJ1-5 | TRBV4-2 | CASSPGLGRRAQHF | TGTGCCAGCAGCCCGGGGCTAGGGAGGCGCGCCCAGCATTTT
few | NA | TRBJ2-5 | TRBV7-2 | CASSSRPGRETQYF | TGTGCCAGCAGCTCCCGGCCCGGGCGAGAGACCCAGTACTTC
NA | TRBD1 | TRBJ1-2 | TRBV7-9 | CASSSPGTGNYHGYTF | TGTGCCAGCAGCTCCCCGGGGACAGGGAACTATCATGGCTACACCTTC
many | NA | TRBJ1-1 | TRBV9 | CASSEGGWGDGEAFF | TGTGCCAGCAGCGAGGGAGGGTGGGGGGACGGAGAAGCTTTCTTT
NA | NA | TRBJ2-7 | TRBV6-1 | CASSETRSGSYEQYF | TGTGCCAGCAGCGAGACCAGGTCAGGGAGCTACGAGCAGTACTTC